This TCR beta chain was recovered during a study of CD8+ T cells in alopecia areata. Study in general: Treatment of the treated patients consisted of oral tofacitinib, 5 to 10 mg twice daily. Severity scores in treated patients reflected the percentage of scalp affected.

The V and J ends lost 0 bases and 8 bases respectively, with 11 bases between them. Germline V gene data show CDR1 as SGDLS and CDR2 as YYNGEE. The length of the CDR3 is 13 residues. Turning to this clone: Its matching antigen is unknown.

As for treatment: oral pan-JAK inhibitor, 5-10 mg twice daily. The study's findings and limits: Compared with normal scalp, lesional scalp had higher clonality and more expanded CD8+ clones. Shared TCR sequences were less clear between patients than in mice, possibly partly from HLA diversity.

Extracted RNA was reverse transcribed into cDNA, the sequencing template. Some clones are missing from TCRdb's copy, which holds only in-frame ones; the method was immunoSEQ multiplex PCR. Of about 200,000 clones listed, 45% to 65% are singletons. This sequence was found in a human donor with alopecia areata. The chain has TRBV9 and TRBJ1-2; no firm D call. Sample: CD4+ T cells sorted from blood, taken at week 4, from a patient treated with tofacitinib. For the CDR3, the DNA is TGTGCCAGCAGCGTAGAGTCAGCAAGGGGCTACACCTTC. It specifies CASSVESARGYTF. The whole variable domain, filled in from reference TRBV9 and TRBJ1-2, reads DSGVTQTPKHLITATGQRVTLRCSPRSGDLSVYWYQQSLDQGLQFLIQYYNGEERAKGNILERFSAQQFPDLHSELNLSSLELGDSALYFCASSVESARGYTFGSGTRLTVV.